The sequence of this TCR beta chain was determined in a study of T cell responses to AZD1222 COVID-19 vaccine. Overall study: Second doses at about 4 or about 12 weeks were pooled.

Notes on the study in general: Two AZD1222 administrations were followed by greater Spike-specific TCR breadth and depth.

The CDR3 sequence is 13 residues long. The ends were cut back, 4 bases at V and 2 bases at J, with 10 bases in the middle. CDR1 is SGHKS, CDR2 YYEKEE, per germline (reference sequence). The data were produced by immunoSEQ multiplex PCR, yet TCRdb's version contains in-frame clones alone and is incomplete. The sample has more than 140,000 clones, roughly 90% seen once. Points on this clone: Antigen unknown.

The sequencing here drew on peripheral blood, taken on day 0 of AZD1222 vaccination. This receptor was obtained from an adult in good health. The rearrangement joins TRBV5-5 to TRBJ2-7; D could derive from TRBD1 or TRBD2 (5 bases each). Here the CDR3 reads CASSPGRTYEQYF. The CDR3 coding sequence is TGTGCCAGCAGCCCGGGACGGACCTACGAGCAGTACTTC.